The TCR beta chain described here comes from a study of identical twins. TCRdb reprocessed the 5' RACE reads with MiXCR, giving one entry per CDR3 protein. The sample has some 590,000 distinct CDR3 sequences; 9.6% are singletons. This clonotype was detected ten times or more. Germline assignment: CDR1 WSHSY and CDR2 SAAADI. Trimming took 3 bases from V and 0 from J, leaving 6 bases between them. This CDR3 spans 14 amino acids. These records were also assigned to another study, of yellow fever vaccine responses in identical twins.

Material: PBMCs. The TCR originated in a woman between 18 and 29 years old in good health. This chain joins TRBV10-2 and TRBJ2-4; D not certain. CDR3 in DNA: TGCGCCAGCAGTGATAGACTAGCCAAAAACATTCAGTACTTC. Protein: CASSDRLAKNIQYF.